Following are 10 T cell receptor beta chains from one sample sequenced in a study of T cell responses to AZD1222 COVID-19 vaccine. TCRdb's copy holds only in-frame clones and misses some; the assay was immunoSEQ multiplex PCR. The profile shows some 150,000 clones, around 89% of them singletons. Sequenced material: peripheral blood, taken on day 0 of AZD1222 vaccination. These receptors were collected from an adult in good health.

This rearrangement joins TRBV4-1 to TRBJ1-4; D is undetermined. CDR1 MGHRA and CDR2 YSYEKL come from the germline V gene. This CDR3 has 14 amino acids. V lost 4 bases, J lost 5 bases, and 11 bases lay in between. CDR3 DNA: TGCGCCAGCAGCCGAGGTGTGGGAAATGAAAAACTGTTTTTT. Protein: CASSRGVGNEKLFF.

The J gene is TRBJ1-4, the V gene TRBV19; 9 bases map to TRBD1. The junction had 2 bases not matched to a gene; V was cut back by 7 bases and J by 5 bases. CDR1 is LNHDA and CDR2 is SQIVND in the germline V gene (reference sequence). The CDR3 is made up of 13 amino acids. Here the CDR3 reads CASTGQGNEKLFF. CDR3 bases: TGTGCCAGTACGGGACAGGGAAATGAAAAACTGTTTTTT.

V and J are TRBV9 and TRBJ1-4; 7 bases line up with TRBD1. From germline, CDR1 is SGDLS and CDR2 YYNGEE. The CDR3 is 15 amino acids. The J segment lost 0 bases and the V segment lost 2 bases, leaving 1 base of the junction unmatched. This chain's CDR3 is CASSVGTATNEKLFF. The CDR3 DNA reads as TGTGCCAGCAGCGTGGGGACAGCAACTAATGAAAAACTGTTTTTT.

This chain links TRBV4-2 with TRBJ2-1, with TRBD2 matching over 11 bases. Germline V gives CDR1 LGHNA, CDR2 YNFKEQ. With V trimmed by 0 bases and J by 7 bases, 8 bases remained unmatched. The CDR3 is made up of 17 amino acids. CDR3 coding DNA: TGTGCCAGCAGCCAAGACTTAGCGGGGGGGAAGGTGAATGAGCAGTTCTTC. Its translation: CASSQDLAGGKVNEQFF.

The chain employs TRBV7-3 and TRBJ1-1; the D is unclear. CDR1 SGHTA and CDR2 FQGTGA come from the germline V gene. The ends were cut back, 5 bases at V and 2 bases at J, with 9 bases in the middle. This CDR3 is built from 13 residues. Here the CDR3 reads CASSPEANTEAFF. CDR3 nucleotide sequence: TGTGCCAGCAGCCCGGAAGCTAACACTGAAGCTTTCTTT. The full variable domain, with the rest looked up from reference TRBV7-3 and TRBJ1-1, is GAGVSQTPSNKVTEKGKYVELRCDPISGHTALYWYRQSLGQGPEFLIYFQGTGAADDSGLPNDRFFAVRPEGSVSTLKIQRTERGDSAVYLCASSPEANTEAFFGQGTRLTVV.

The V gene is TRBV28, the J gene TRBJ2-7; D perhaps matches TRBD2 (5 bases). This CDR3 has 13 residues. V lost 8 bases and J lost 0, with 11 bases in between. Germline CDR1 and CDR2: MDHEN and SYDVKM. As DNA, the CDR3 is TGTGCCAGCGGAGGTGGGAGCTCCTACGAGCAGTACTTC. This translates into CASGGGSSYEQYF.

CDR3 protein: CASSLEGQGVDEQFF. The CDR3 DNA follows: TGTGCCAGCAGCTTAGAAGGACAGGGAGTTGATGAGCAGTTCTTC. The chain carries TRBV7-3 and TRBJ2-1; 8 bases fit TRBD1. This CDR3 is built from 15 residues. The V gene end was trimmed by 2 bases and the J gene end by 8 bases; junction bases not matched to a gene: 8. Germline V gene lookup returns CDR1 SGHTA and CDR2 FQGTGA. The variable domain in full, completed from reference TRBV7-3 and TRBJ2-1, reads GAGVSQTPSNKVTEKGKYVELRCDPISGHTALYWYRQSLGQGPEFLIYFQGTGAADDSGLPNDRFFAVRPEGSVSTLKIQRTERGDSAVYLCASSLEGQGVDEQFFGPGTRLTVL.

The chain carries TRBV4-1 and TRBJ2-7; D might be TRBD2 (5 bases). In germline, CDR1 is MGHRA, CDR2 YSYEKL. Trimming cost V 2 bases and J 1 base, with 12 bases left between them. The CDR3 loop spans 15 amino acids. CDR3 residues: CASSQRGHNSYEQYF. The CDR3 bases are TGCGCCAGCAGCCAAAGAGGGCACAATTCCTACGAGCAGTACTTC.

The genes are TRBV7-3 and TRBJ2-5, with D perhaps TRBD1 or TRBD2 (5 bases each). The length of the CDR3 is 13 residues. V dropped 3 bases and J dropped 0 bases, with 5 bases sitting between them. CDR1 and CDR2 from the germline V gene are SGHTA and FQGTGA. In DNA, the CDR3 is TGTGCCAGCAGCTTGGGACACCAAGAGACCCAGTACTTC. Its protein product is CASSLGHQETQYF.

As for this clone: Germline and junction disagree at one end, which may indicate a read error. The chain is built from TRBV2 and TRBJ1-2, with 10 bases fitting TRBD1. Per the germline V gene, CDR1 is SNHLY and CDR2 is FYNNEI. The CDR3 is 12 amino acids. CDR3 bases: TGTGCCAGCAGTGAGGGGACAGGGGCGAACTTCTTC. It translates to CASSEGTGANFF.